These 17 T cell receptor beta chains originate from one sample sequenced in a study of TIL therapy for anti-PD-1-resistant metastatic lung cancer. Time point here: pre-treatment sample, taken before nivolumab and TIL therapy. The immunoSEQ assay was v3. The assay was immunoSEQ multiplex PCR, and TCRdb's table has in-frame clones only and misses some. The table has about 45,000 clones, 79% seen once; the top ten hold about 16%. This specimen consisted of blood, obtained at baseline. The source is a man between 65 and 80 years old with non-small cell lung cancer.

This clone was recorded only once. The rearrangement links TRBV5-5 to TRBJ1-1, with 8 positions matching TRBD1. This CDR3 is 15 amino acids long. The germline CDR1 and CDR2 sequences are SGHKS and YYEKEE (reference sequence). The ends lost 5 bases at V and 10 bases at J; junction bases unmatched: 16. The DNA for the CDR3 is TGTGCCAGCAGTACAGATGGACAGGGTTCTAGGGGAGCTTTCTTT. Encoded protein: CASSTDGQGSRGAFF.

V usage is TRBV6-6 and J usage is TRBJ1-2; 11 nucleotides align to TRBD1. The V gene end was trimmed by 2 bases and the J gene end by 6 bases; junction bases not matched to a gene: 2. The CDR3 has 14 residues. Germline CDR1 reads MNHNY; CDR2 reads SVGAGI (reference sequence). CDR3 in DNA: TGTGCCAGCAGTTACGGGGACAGGGGGAATGGCTACACCTTC. Translated: CASSYGDRGNGYTF.

V usage is TRBV6-5 and J usage is TRBJ2-3, with 8 bases matching TRBD1. CDR1 MNHEY and CDR2 SVGAGI come from the germline V gene. The CDR3 length is 15 residues. V was clipped by 4 bases and J by 4 bases; unmatched bases: 7. The CDR3 reads CASSSEQGVSDTQYF. CDR3 in DNA: TGTGCCAGCAGTTCTGAACAGGGGGTTTCAGATACGCAGTATTTT.

The chain recombines TRBV6-5 with TRBJ2-7, with 10 bases identical to TRBD2. The CDR3 spans 15 residues. V was pared by 4 bases and J by 6 bases, with 9 bases of the junction left unmatched. Germline CDR1 MNHEY, CDR2 SVGAGI. The CDR3 nucleotides read TGTGCCAGCAGTTCGGGACTAGCGTCATTCGGCGAGCAGTACTTC. Encoded protein: CASSSGLASFGEQYF.

The V gene is TRBV4-3, the J gene TRBJ2-2; 10 nucleotides agree with TRBD1. The CDR3 runs to 19 residues. The J segment lost 5 bases and the V segment lost 2 bases, leaving 14 bases of the junction unmatched. From germline, CDR1 is LGHNA and CDR2 YSLEER. CDR3 in DNA: TGCGCCAGCAGCCAAAGTAGACAGGGGGCGCCCGTCAGAACCGGGGAGCTGTTTTTT. Translation: CASSQSRQGAPVRTGELFF.

The chain uses TRBV9 and TRBJ1-5; D unclear. Trimming took off 0 bases at V and 4 bases at J, with 8 bases between the two ends. This CDR3 region has 14 residues. CDR1 is SGDLS and CDR2 is YYNGEE in the germline V gene. CDR3 DNA: TGTGCCAGCAGCGTAGGAACAGATAATCAGCCCCAGCATTTT. This gives the protein CASSVGTDNQPQHF.

The chain recombines TRBV29-1 with TRBJ1-2; TRBD1 might be the D (5 bases). CDR1 is SQVTM and CDR2 is ANQGSEA in the germline V gene. V was shortened by 4 bases and J by 0 bases, with 9 bases between the two germline ends. This CDR3 has 13 amino acids. DNA for the CDR3: TGCAGCGTTGGGCAGGGAACTAACTATGGCTACACCTTC. Translated: CSVGQGTNYGYTF. The full variable domain, completed using reference TRBV29-1 and TRBJ1-2, is SAVISQKPSRDICQRGTSLTIQCQVDSQVTMMFWYRQQPGQSLTLIATANQGSEATYESGFVIDKFPISRPNLTFSTLTVSNMSPEDSSIYLCSVGQGTNYGYTFGSGTRLTVV.

This clone was seen a single time. V gene TRBV9 combines with J gene TRBJ2-2; no definite D call. The V gene's germline CDR1 is SGDLS and CDR2 YYNGEE. V dropped 4 bases and J dropped 8 bases, with 12 bases sitting between them. The CDR3 has 13 amino acids. The CDR3 loop reads CASSYGLLGELFF. The CDR3 DNA sequence: TGTGCCAGCAGCTATGGGCTCCTGGGGGAGCTGTTTTTT.

V gene TRBV2 combines with J gene TRBJ2-7; no firm D call. The CDR3 loop spans 12 amino acids. V was shortened by 6 bases and J by 2 bases, with 8 bases between the two germline ends. Germline CDR1 is SNHLY and CDR2 is FYNNEI. The CDR3 region is CASRDAAYEQYF. CDR3 DNA sequence: TGTGCCAGCAGAGACGCCGCCTACGAGCAGTACTTC.

This clone occurred a few times. The chain couples TRBV6-6 to TRBJ2-7, with D uncertain. The germline gives CDR1 MNHNY, CDR2 SVGAGI (reference sequence). The CDR3 has 12 amino acids. Trimming pared 8 bases from V and 0 bases from J, leaving 8 bases between. CDR3 nucleotides: TGTGCCAGCTCGGAAAGCTCCTACGAGCAGTACTTC. As protein: CASSESSYEQYF.

This chain joins TRBV27 and TRBJ1-4; a possible D gene is TRBD1 (5 bases). Looked up from germline, CDR1 is MNHEY and CDR2 is SMNVEV (reference sequence). The CDR3 loop spans 14 amino acids. Trimming removed 2 bases at V and 5 bases at J, with 9 bases between. The CDR3 DNA reads TGTGCCAGCAGTTTACAGGGCCACAATGAAAAACTGTTTTTT. It translates to CASSLQGHNEKLFF.

This sequence joins TRBV5-1 and TRBJ2-3; 11 bases are a match to TRBD2. The trim removed 0 bases at V and 3 bases at J, leaving 0 bases unmatched. This CDR3 spans 15 amino acids. Per the germline V gene, CDR1 is SGHRS and CDR2 is YFSETQ. The CDR3 nucleotides read TGCGCCAGCAGCTTGGTAGCGGGAGGGACAGATACGCAGTATTTT. It encodes CASSLVAGGTDTQYF. Full variable domain (outside the CDR3, taken from reference TRBV5-1 and TRBJ2-3): KAGVTQTPRYLIKTRGQQVTLSCSPISGHRSVSWYQQTPGQGLQFLFEYFSETQRNKGNFPGRFSGRQFSNSRSEMNVSTLELGDSALYLCASSLVAGGTDTQYFGPGTRLTVL.

The CDR3, as DNA: TGTGCCAGCAGCCCCGCGAGCGGGTCGCAAGAGACCCAGTACTTC. Its translation: CASSPASGSQETQYF. The chain recombines TRBV4-2 with TRBJ2-5; D possibly corresponds to TRBD2 (6 bases). With 4 bases removed from V and 2 bases from J, the gap between germline ends came to 14 bases. The germline CDR1 and CDR2 sequences are LGHNA and YNFKEQ. The CDR3 loop spans 15 amino acids.

This chain connects TRBV9 to TRBJ2-7; unclear D gene. Germline V gene sequence: CDR1 SGDLS, CDR2 YYNGEE. V was trimmed by 6 bases and J by 2 bases, leaving 18 bases between them. The CDR3 is 15 amino acids. In DNA form, the CDR3 reads TGTGCCAGCATTTTATGGCGGCAGGCGACCTACGAGCAGTACTTC. This translates into CASILWRQATYEQYF.

This clone was counted once. J is TRBJ2-1 and V is TRBV29-1; 8 bases agree with TRBD2. V dropped 5 bases and J dropped 8; count of bases not matched to a gene: 14. The CDR3 is made up of 15 amino acids. Germline V gives CDR1 SQVTM, CDR2 ANQGSEA. The CDR3: CSVHGGTGGLDEQFF. In DNA form, the CDR3 reads TGCAGCGTTCACGGGGGGACGGGAGGGTTGGATGAGCAGTTCTTC.

In its sample, this clone was seen a few times. V gene TRBV7-6 combines with J gene TRBJ1-1; a weak D match, TRBD1 (6 bases). The germline V gene encodes CDR1 SGHVS and CDR2 FNYEAQ. CDR3 size: 16 residues. The germline V and J ends were trimmed by 6 bases and 0 bases, with 17 bases remaining between them. CDR3 protein: CASSPTHRGVNTEAFF. The DNA of the CDR3 is TGTGCCAGCAGTCCAACCCATAGGGGGGTGAACACTGAAGCTTTCTTT.

The chain uses TRBV5-1 and TRBJ2-2, with D possibly TRBD2 on 6 matching bases. The germline CDR1 and CDR2 sequences are SGHRS and YFSETQ. The V end was cut by 2 bases, the J end by 1 base, with 12 bases between. This CDR3 contains 16 residues. The CDR3 is CASSLLAVMNTGELFF. Written as DNA, the CDR3 is TGCGCCAGCAGCTTACTAGCAGTGATGAACACCGGGGAGCTGTTTTTT.